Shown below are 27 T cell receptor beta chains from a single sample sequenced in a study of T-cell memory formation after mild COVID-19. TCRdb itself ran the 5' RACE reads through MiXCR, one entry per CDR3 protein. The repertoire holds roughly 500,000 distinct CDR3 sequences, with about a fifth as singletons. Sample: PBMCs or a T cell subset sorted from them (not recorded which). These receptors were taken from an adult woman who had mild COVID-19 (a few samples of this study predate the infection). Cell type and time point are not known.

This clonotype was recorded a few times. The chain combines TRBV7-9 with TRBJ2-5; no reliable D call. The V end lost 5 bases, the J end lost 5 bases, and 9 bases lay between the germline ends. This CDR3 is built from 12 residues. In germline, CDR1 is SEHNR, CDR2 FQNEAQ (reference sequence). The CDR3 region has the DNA TGTGCCAGCAGCACCTATTCGGAGACCCAGTACTTC. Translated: CASSTYSETQYF.

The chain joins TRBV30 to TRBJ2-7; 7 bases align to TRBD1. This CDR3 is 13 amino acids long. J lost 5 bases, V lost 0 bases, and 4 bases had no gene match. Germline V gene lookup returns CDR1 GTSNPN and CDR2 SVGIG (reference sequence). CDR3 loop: CAWSVIQGHEQYF. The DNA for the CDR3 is TGTGCCTGGAGTGTAATACAGGGGCACGAGCAGTACTTC. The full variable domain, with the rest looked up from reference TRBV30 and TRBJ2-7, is SQTIHQWPATLVQPVGSPLSLECTVEGTSNPNLYWYRQAAGRGLQLLFYSVGIGQISSEVPQNLSASRPQDRQFILSSKKLLLSDSGFYLCAWSVIQGHEQYFGPGTRLTVT.

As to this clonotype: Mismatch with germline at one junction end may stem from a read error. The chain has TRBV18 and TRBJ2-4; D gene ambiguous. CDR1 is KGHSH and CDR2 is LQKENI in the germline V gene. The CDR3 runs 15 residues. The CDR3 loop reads CASSPIGGSPMVQYF. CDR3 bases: TGTGCCAGCTCACCAATCGGTGGCAGTCCGATGGTTCAATACTTC.

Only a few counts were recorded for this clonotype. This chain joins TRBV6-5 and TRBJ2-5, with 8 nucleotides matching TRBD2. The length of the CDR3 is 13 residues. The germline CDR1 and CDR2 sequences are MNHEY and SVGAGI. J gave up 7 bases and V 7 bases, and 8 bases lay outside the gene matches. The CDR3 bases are TGTGCCAGCATCCCTTCGGGGGGGACGACCCAGTACTTC. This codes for CASIPSGGTTQYF.

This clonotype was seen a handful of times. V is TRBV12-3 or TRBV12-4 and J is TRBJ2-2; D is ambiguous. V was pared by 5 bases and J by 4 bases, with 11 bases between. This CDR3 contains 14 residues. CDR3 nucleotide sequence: TGTGCCAGCAGTCGTCGGCCGGGCACCGGGGAGCTGTTTTTT. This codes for CASSRRPGTGELFF.

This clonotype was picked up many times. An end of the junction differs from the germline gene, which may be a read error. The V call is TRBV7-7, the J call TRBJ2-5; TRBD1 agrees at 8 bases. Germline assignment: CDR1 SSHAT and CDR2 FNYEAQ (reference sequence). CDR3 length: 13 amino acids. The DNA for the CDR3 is TGTGCTAGCAGCTTGGGACAGGCAGAGACCCAGTACTTC. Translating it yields CASSLGQAETQYF.

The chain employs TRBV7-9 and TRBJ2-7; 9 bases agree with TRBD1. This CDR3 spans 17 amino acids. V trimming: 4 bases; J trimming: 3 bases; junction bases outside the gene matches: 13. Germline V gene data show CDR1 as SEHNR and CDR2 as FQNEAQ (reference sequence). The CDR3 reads CASSSLGTGLLIYEQYF. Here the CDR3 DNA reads TGTGCCAGCAGCTCTCTCGGGACAGGGCTACTCATCTACGAGCAGTACTTC.

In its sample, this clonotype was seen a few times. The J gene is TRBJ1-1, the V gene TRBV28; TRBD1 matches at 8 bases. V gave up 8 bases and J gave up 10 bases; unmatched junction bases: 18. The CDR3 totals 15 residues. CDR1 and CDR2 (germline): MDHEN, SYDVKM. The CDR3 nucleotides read TGTGCCAGCCCCGATAGGGCAGGGGGCCGTGATATAGCTTTCTTT. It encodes CASPDRAGGRDIAFF. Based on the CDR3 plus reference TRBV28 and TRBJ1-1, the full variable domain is DVKVTQSSRYLVKRTGEKVFLECVQDMDHENMFWYRQDPGLGLRLIYFSYDVKMKEKGDIPEGYSVSREKKERFSLILESASTNQTSMYLCASPDRAGGRDIAFFGQGTRLTVV.

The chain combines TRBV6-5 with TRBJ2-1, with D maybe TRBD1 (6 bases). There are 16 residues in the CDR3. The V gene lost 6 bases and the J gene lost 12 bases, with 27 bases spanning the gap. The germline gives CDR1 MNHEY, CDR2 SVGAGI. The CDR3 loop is CASSKRLQGPRLGQFF. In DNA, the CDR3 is TGTGCCAGCAGCAAGAGGCTACAGGGCCCTCGATTGGGGCAGTTCTTC.

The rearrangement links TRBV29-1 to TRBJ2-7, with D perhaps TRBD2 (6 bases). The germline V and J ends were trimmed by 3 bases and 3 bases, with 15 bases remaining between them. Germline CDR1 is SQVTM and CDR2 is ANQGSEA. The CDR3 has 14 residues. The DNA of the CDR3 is TGCAGCGTTGAGATCGGGACTCCGGTCTACGAGCAGTACTTC. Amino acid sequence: CSVEIGTPVYEQYF.

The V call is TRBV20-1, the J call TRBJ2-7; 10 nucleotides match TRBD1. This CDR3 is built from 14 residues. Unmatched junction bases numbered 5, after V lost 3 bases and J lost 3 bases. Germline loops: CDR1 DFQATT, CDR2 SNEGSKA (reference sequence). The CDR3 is CSASVGDRGYEQYF. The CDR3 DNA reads TGCAGTGCTAGTGTTGGGGACAGGGGCTACGAGCAGTACTTC.

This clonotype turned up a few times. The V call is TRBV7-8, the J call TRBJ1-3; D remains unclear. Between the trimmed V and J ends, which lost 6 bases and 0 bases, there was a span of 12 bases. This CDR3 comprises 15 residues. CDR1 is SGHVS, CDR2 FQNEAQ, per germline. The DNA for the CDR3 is TGTGCCAGCAGTGGTGACACTTACTCTGGAAACACCATATATTTT. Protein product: CASSGDTYSGNTIYF.

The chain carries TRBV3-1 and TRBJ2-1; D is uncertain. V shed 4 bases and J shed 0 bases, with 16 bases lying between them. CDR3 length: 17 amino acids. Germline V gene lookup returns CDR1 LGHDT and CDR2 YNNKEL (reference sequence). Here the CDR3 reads CASSPQVAIISYNEQFF. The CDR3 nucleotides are TGTGCCAGCAGCCCCCAGGTAGCCATAATCTCCTACAATGAGCAGTTCTTC.

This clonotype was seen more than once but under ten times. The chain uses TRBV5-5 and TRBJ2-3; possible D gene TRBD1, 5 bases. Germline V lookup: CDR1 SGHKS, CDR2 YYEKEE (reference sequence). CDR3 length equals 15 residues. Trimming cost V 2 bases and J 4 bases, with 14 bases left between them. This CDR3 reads CASSFGDSGSDTQYF. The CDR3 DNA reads TGTGCCAGCAGCTTTGGAGACAGTGGGTCAGATACGCAGTATTTT.

DNA of the CDR3: TGTGCCTGGAACCCAGGAAACACCGGGGAGCTGTTTTTT. This codes for CAWNPGNTGELFF. The chain has TRBV30 and TRBJ2-2; no clear D gene. Deletions cut 4 bases from V and 2 bases from J, with 8 bases between. The CDR3 length is 13 residues. Germline CDR1 is GTSNPN and CDR2 is SVGIG (reference sequence).

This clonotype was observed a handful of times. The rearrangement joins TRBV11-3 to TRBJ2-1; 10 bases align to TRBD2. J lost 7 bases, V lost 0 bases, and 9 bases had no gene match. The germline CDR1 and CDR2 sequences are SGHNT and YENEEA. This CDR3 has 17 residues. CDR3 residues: CASSLDRLAGVGNEQFF. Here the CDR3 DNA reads TGTGCCAGCAGCTTAGATCGGCTAGCGGGAGTCGGAAATGAGCAGTTCTTC.

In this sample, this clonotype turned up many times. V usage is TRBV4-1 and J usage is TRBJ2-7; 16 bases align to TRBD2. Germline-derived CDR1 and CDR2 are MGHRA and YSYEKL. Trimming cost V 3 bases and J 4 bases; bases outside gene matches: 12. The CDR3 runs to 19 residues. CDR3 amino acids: CASSHPGLAGGPLSYEQYF. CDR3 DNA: TGCGCCAGCAGCCACCCGGGACTAGCGGGGGGGCCCCTCTCGTACGAGCAGTACTTC.

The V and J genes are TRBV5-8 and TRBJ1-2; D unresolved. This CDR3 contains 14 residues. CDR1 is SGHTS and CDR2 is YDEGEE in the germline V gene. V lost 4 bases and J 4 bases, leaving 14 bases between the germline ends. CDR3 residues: CASSPLGKVYGYTF. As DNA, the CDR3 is TGTGCCAGCAGCCCCTTGGGGAAGGTCTATGGCTACACCTTC. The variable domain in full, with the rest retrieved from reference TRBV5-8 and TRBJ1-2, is EAGVTQSPTHLIKTRGQQATLRCSPISGHTSVYWYQQALGLGLQFLLWYDEGEERNRGNFPPRFSGRQFPNYSSELNVNALELEDSALYLCASSPLGKVYGYTFGSGTRLTVV.

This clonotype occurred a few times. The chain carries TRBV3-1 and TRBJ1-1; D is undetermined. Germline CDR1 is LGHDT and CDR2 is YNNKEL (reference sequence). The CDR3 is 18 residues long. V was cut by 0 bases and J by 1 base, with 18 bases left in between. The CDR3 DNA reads TGTGCCAGCAGCCAAGAAGGGCCCCGGGTGTACGGGAACACTGAAGCTTTCTTT. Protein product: CASSQEGPRVYGNTEAFF.

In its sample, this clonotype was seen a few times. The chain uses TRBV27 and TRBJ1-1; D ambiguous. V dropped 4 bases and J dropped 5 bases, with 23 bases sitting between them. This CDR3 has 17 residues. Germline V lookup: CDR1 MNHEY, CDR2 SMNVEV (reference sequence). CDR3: CASSSLFWTPSGTEAFF. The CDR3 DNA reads TGTGCCAGCAGTTCGTTGTTTTGGACCCCCTCCGGGACTGAAGCTTTCTTT.

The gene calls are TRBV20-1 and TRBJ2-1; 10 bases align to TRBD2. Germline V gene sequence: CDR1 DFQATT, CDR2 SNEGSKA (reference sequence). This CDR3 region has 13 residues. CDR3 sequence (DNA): TGCAGAGCGCTAGCGGGAGTGGAGAATGAGCAGTTCTTC. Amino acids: CRALAGVENEQFF.

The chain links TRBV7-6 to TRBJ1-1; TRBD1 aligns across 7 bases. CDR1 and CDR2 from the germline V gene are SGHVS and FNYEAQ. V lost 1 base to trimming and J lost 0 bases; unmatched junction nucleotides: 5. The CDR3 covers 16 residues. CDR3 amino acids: CASSLGSGTVNTEAFF. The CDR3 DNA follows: TGTGCCAGCAGCTTAGGTTCGGGGACAGTGAACACTGAAGCTTTCTTT.

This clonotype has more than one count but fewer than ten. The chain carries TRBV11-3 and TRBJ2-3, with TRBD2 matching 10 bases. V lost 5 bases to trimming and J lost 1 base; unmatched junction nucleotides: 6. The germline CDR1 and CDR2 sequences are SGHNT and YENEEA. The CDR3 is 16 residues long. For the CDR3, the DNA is TGTGCCAGCAGCGCAGGACTAGCGGCCCGCACAGATACGCAGTATTTT. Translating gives CASSAGLAARTDTQYF.

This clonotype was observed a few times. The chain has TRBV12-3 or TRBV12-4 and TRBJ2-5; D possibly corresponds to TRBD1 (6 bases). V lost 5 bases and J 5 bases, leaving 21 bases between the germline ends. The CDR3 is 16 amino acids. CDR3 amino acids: CASSPGQGRVTETQYF. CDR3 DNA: TGTGCCAGCAGTCCGGGCCAGGGGCGAGTCACGGAGACCCAGTACTTC.

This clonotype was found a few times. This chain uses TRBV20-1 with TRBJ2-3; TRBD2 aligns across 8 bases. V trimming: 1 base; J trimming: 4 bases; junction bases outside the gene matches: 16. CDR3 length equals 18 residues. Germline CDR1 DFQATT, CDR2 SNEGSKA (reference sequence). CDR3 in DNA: TGCAGTGCTAGAGGCTCGAGAGGGTTTAGCGGGGAGGCAGATACGCAGTATTTT. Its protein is CSARGSRGFSGEADTQYF.

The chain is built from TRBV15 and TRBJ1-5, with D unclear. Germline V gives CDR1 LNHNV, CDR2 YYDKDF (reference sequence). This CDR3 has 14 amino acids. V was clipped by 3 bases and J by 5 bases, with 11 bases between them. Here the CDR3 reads CATSRDAKHQPQHF. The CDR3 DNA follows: TGTGCCACCAGCAGGGACGCTAAGCATCAGCCCCAGCATTTT.

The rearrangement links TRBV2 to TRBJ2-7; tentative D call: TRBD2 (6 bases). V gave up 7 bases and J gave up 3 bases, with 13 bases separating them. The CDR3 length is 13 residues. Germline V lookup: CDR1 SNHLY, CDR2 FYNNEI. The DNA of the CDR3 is TGTGCCAGCACTTCTCTCGGGGGCTACGAGCAGTACTTC. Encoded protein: CASTSLGGYEQYF.